The T cell receptor beta chain under discussion was sequenced for a study of blood T cell repertoires in COVID-19 (dated by TCRdb to about 2020). Background on the whole study: Samples covering the acute and convalescent phases of COVID-19 were provided by collaborators in the United States, Italy and Spain. The prospective study material was composed of cDNA or gDNA derived from T cells, B-cell-depleted T cells, or PBMCs. Deeply sampled blood TCRbeta repertoires from subjects exposed to, actively infected with, or recovered from COVID-19 were included in the dataset. A freely available public database, intended as a resource for researchers studying the immune response to SARS-CoV-2, is where the repertoires were released. The samples were drawn from the first 160 participants of the ongoing ImmuneRACE study and from 950 to 1,500 subjects provided by 6 global collaborators. A de-identified subject ID, COVID-19 status, age in years and sex were almost always included in the sample metadata. Where HLA class I and class II types were available, the types were taken from metadata supplied by the sample provider, not from assay-based typing.

Each collaborating institution followed its own protocols to collect whole blood in K2EDTA tubes. For TCRbeta analysis, collaborators shipped samples in one of three forms: frozen whole blood, isolated PBMCs, or DNA extracted from either of those sample types. TCRbeta CDR3 regions were amplified from genomic DNA by means of the immunoSEQ Assay, a bias-controlled multiplex PCR. The authors' pipeline ran thus. Within the assay, amplification of reference gene primers was used to estimate how many nucleated cells each sample contained. To quantify the absolute abundance of each unique TCRbeta CDR3 rearrangement, sequence reads were collapsed and filtered. Productive Simpson clonality was computed per sample as the square root of Simpson's diversity index over productive rearrangements. TCRdb stores this immuneACCESS table with in-frame sequences only. Part of the clones is absent; in the studies checked, under half of the shortfall reflects unresolved V genes, and no reason is known for the rest. The DNA was the basis for D and trimming; V, J and clone size are from that table. For this sample there are 200,000 to 300,000 clones; around 83% appear just once. Over 8% of the sample comes from the top ten.

General findings and caveats noted by the study authors: The amount of clinical and demographic metadata varied by source and participant and was provided uncurated.

This clone occurred a few times. Its binding antigen is unknown. No base quality values were provided; no much bigger clone lies one nucleotide off. Sequencing was carried out using peripheral blood. The receptor's source is a woman of 80 years or more with acute or convalescent COVID-19.

Here the CDR3 is given as CASWTGSLYNEQFF. The bases read TGTGCCAGCTGGACAGGGTCTCTCTACAATGAGCAGTTCTTC. The rearranged chain carries TRBV28 and TRBJ2-1; a stretch of 8 junction bases matches TRBD1. After removal of 8 bases from V and 3 bases from J, the junction retains 6 bases not matched to a gene. The CDR3 contains 14 residues, cysteine and phenylalanine counted. The read is trimmed to its CDR3 DNA, 42 bases read in frame from base 1. The germline V gene sets CDR1 to MDHEN and CDR2 to SYDVKM.